The entry that follows covers one T cell receptor (beta chain) sequence. Antigen: not known. The record originates from a study of cytomegalovirus exposure and HLA in healthy donors. Study outcomes and limitations: That first-cohort TCR clusters tended to co-occur in the roughly 130 validation repertoires was found in a later analysis.

V gave up 3 bases and J gave up 0 bases; unmatched junction bases: 5. The CDR3 covers 15 residues. Germline V gives CDR1 GTSNPN, CDR2 SVGIG (reference sequence). Here immunoSEQ multiplex PCR was the method, and the copy in TCRdb shows in-frame clones only, minus some. The sample has fewer than 75,000 clones; roughly 95% are singletons. Source material: PBMCs. The chain recombines TRBV30 with TRBJ1-3; 7 bases align to TRBD1. The clonotype was recovered from a young man in good health and CMV-seronegative. The CDR3 DNA is TGTGCCTGGAGCTGGGACAGCAGCTCTGGAAACACCATATATTTT. This sequence encodes CAWSWDSSSGNTIYF.